This T cell receptor (beta chain) is drawn from a study of blood T cell repertoires in COVID-19. How the authors handled the data: Amplification of reference gene primers provided the estimated nucleated cell counts. Clones were sequenced by immunoSEQ multiplex PCR, and TCRdb holds only the in-frame ones, with some missing. V, J and clone size derive from that table, while D and trimming were established from the DNA sequence. The top ten hold more than 3% of the sample, which has about 490,000 clones, around 85% seen once. The length of the CDR3 is 17 residues. CDR1 is SGHRS and CDR2 is YFSETQ in the germline V gene. V was trimmed by 3 bases and J by 1 base, leaving 14 bases between them.

The TCR comes from a human donor in a cohort sampled during active COVID-19. Material for sequencing was peripheral blood. V gene TRBV5-1 combines with J gene TRBJ2-6; TRBD2 is a possible D gene (7 bases). This chain's CDR3 is CASSWGGPTSGANVLTF. The CDR3 coding sequence is TGCGCCAGCAGCTGGGGGGGCCCAACGTCTGGGGCCAACGTCCTGACTTTC.